The rows below give T cell receptor beta chains drawn from one sample of a study of blood T cells in healthy people across ages. TCRdb itself ran the 5' RACE reads through MiXCR, one entry per CDR3 protein. This sample has approximately 800,000 distinct CDR3 sequences, with 58% found just once. The sequenced sample was blood. The receptors were gathered from a man aged 30 to 39 in good health. The CDR3 runs from the conserved cysteine through the conserved F or W. D genes are given only for firm matches. Only part of the rows carry a size: once, few, many, or a class if the clone is expanded.

v_call	clone_size	j_call	d_call	cdr3_aa	cdr3_nt
TRBV20-1	.	TRBJ2-7	.	CSARAQHFSSYEQYF	TGCAGTGCTAGAGCGCAGCATTTTAGCTCCTACGAGCAGTACTTC
TRBV12-3/TRBV12-4	.	TRBJ2-5	TRBD2	CASSSTSGGRIETQYF	TGTGCCAGCAGCTCAACTAGCGGGGGGAGGATTGAGACCCAGTACTTC
TRBV7-7	.	TRBJ2-5	.	CASSFLWLSQETQYF	TGTGCCAGCAGCTTCCTTTGGCTTTCACAAGAGACCCAGTACTTC
TRBV29-1	.	TRBJ2-7	.	CSVMDGSYEQYF	TGCAGCGTCATGGACGGGTCCTACGAGCAGTACTTC
TRBV20-1	once	TRBJ2-5	TRBD2	CSASIRRTSLQETQYF	TGCAGTGCTTCCATCAGAAGGACTAGCCTACAGGAGACCCAGTACTTC
TRBV24-1	.	TRBJ2-1	.	CATSTIEQEGNEQFF	TGTGCCACCAGTACCATTGAACAGGAGGGAAATGAGCAGTTCTTC
TRBV12-3/TRBV12-4	.	TRBJ2-1	TRBD1	CASRGQPSNNEQFF	TGTGCCAGCAGGGGACAGCCTTCCAACAATGAGCAGTTCTTC
TRBV3-1	.	TRBJ2-4	.	CASSQELWHLNRLTKNIQYF	TGTGCCAGCAGCCAAGAGCTTTGGCATCTAAACCGCCTGACCAAAAACATTCAGTACTTC
TRBV5-6	few	TRBJ2-4	.	CASSFPLAKNIQYF	TGTGCCAGCAGCTTTCCACTAGCCAAAAACATTCAGTACTTC
TRBV20-1	.	TRBJ2-1	.	CSASSPNEQFF	TGCAGTGCTAGTTCCCCCAATGAGCAGTTCTTC
TRBV29-1	few	TRBJ2-3	TRBD2	CSARPGGGTDTQYF	TGCAGCGCAAGACCGGGCGGGGGAACAGATACGCAGTATTTT
TRBV19	.	TRBJ2-3	TRBD2	CASGDLAGKLTDTQYF	TGTGCCAGTGGAGACCTAGCGGGAAAACTCACAGATACGCAGTATTTT
TRBV10-3	.	TRBJ2-3	.	CAISERQLVPTQYF	TGTGCCATCAGTGAACGTCAACTAGTTCCGACGCAGTATTTT
TRBV4-1	.	TRBJ1-6	.	CASSPGVLNNSPLHF	TGCGCCAGCAGCCCAGGGGTATTGAATAATTCACCCCTCCACTTT
TRBV7-8	.	TRBJ2-7	TRBD1	CASSPRQGPSSYNEQYF	TGTGCCAGCAGCCCGAGACAGGGCCCGAGCTCCTACAATGAGCAGTACTTC
TRBV6-1	.	TRBJ1-2	.	CASTRGGEVGYTF	TGTGCCAGCACGAGAGGGGGTGAAGTCGGCTACACCTTC
TRBV7-2	.	TRBJ2-7	.	CASSPGIQGYEQYF	TGTGCCAGCAGCCCGGGGATCCAGGGCTACGAGCAGTACTTT
TRBV5-6	.	TRBJ1-5	.	CASSLEGRGVQPQHF	TGTGCCAGCAGCTTGGAGGGTAGGGGAGTTCAGCCCCAGCATTTT
TRBV11-1	few	TRBJ2-3	.	CASNERPRRSTDTQYF	TGTGCCAGCAACGAAAGGCCGAGGCGAAGCACAGATACGCAGTATTTT
TRBV5-1	.	TRBJ2-2	.	CASSPRTSGELFF	TGCGCCAGCAGCCCTCGGACGTCCGGGGAGCTGTTTTTT
TRBV6-5	.	TRBJ2-7	.	CASSLTENSYEQYF	TGTGCCAGCAGTTTAACAGAGAACTCCTACGAGCAGTACTTC
TRBV9	.	TRBJ2-7	.	CASSPRGRNYEQYF	TGTGCCAGCAGCCCCCGGGGACGGAACTACGAGCAGTACTTC
TRBV27	few	TRBJ1-2	.	CASKAGDGNYGYTF	TGTGCCAGCAAAGCAGGGGATGGGAACTATGGCTACACCTTC
TRBV20-1	.	TRBJ2-6	.	CSASRERSGANVLTF	TGCAGTGCTAGCAGGGAACGATCTGGGGCCAACGTCCTGACTTTC
TRBV11-2	.	TRBJ2-5	.	CASSLEGRPQETQYF	TGTGCCAGCAGCTTAGAAGGGCGCCCCCAAGAGACCCAGTACTTC
TRBV20-1	.	TRBJ2-1	.	CSVPSALSVYEQFF	TGCAGTGTTCCTAGCGCCTTGTCCGTCTACGAGCAGTTCTTC
TRBV2	.	TRBJ2-7	.	CASSPNHEQYF	TGTGCCAGCAGTCCGAATCACGAGCAGTACTTC
TRBV29-1	.	TRBJ1-2	TRBD1	CSVAQNPGTGFGYTF	TGCAGCGTTGCCCAAAACCCCGGGACAGGGTTCGGCTACACCTTC
TRBV7-2	few	TRBJ1-2	TRBD1	CASSLSLGQAHGYTF	TGTGCCAGCAGCTTAAGCCTAGGACAGGCTCATGGCTACACCTTC
TRBV5-1	.	TRBJ2-1	TRBD2	CASQISQLAGGPNEQFF	TGCGCCAGCCAAATCTCCCAACTAGCGGGAGGGCCCAATGAGCAGTTCTTC
TRBV12-3/TRBV12-4	.	TRBJ1-1	.	CASSLMAGLNTEAFF	TGTGCCAGCAGTTTGATGGCAGGGCTGAACACTGAAGCTTTCTTT
TRBV20-1	few	TRBJ2-7	TRBD1	CSAVPWDSAYEQYF	TGCAGTGCCGTCCCCTGGGACAGCGCCTACGAGCAGTACTTC
TRBV9	.	TRBJ2-5	TRBD1	CASSVQTGVLETQYF	TGTGCCAGCAGCGTCCAGACAGGGGTTCTAGAGACCCAGTACTTC
TRBV29-1	.	TRBJ2-2	.	CSVDTLGTGELFF	TGCAGCGTTGATACGTTGGGCACCGGGGAGCTGTTTTTT
TRBV30	once	TRBJ2-7	TRBD1	CAWNPGQGLSYEQYF	TGTGCCTGGAACCCGGGACAGGGACTTTCCTACGAGCAGTACTTC
TRBV14	.	TRBJ2-3	TRBD2	CASSQLAGGSTDTQYF	TGTGCCAGCAGCCAACTAGCGGGAGGAAGCACAGATACGCAGTATTTT
TRBV29-1	.	TRBJ2-1	.	CSVGLGGGVEQFF	TGCAGCGTCGGACTAGGAGGGGGCGTTGAGCAGTTCTTC
TRBV9	.	TRBJ2-5	TRBD2	CASSLAPAGVDEQYF	TGTGCCAGCAGCCTTGCTCCAGCGGGAGTCGATGAGCAGTACTTC
TRBV7-2	.	TRBJ2-2	TRBD1	CASSLSLGQGGNTGELFF	TGTGCCAGCAGCTTATCTTTAGGACAGGGAGGGAACACCGGGGAGCTGTTTTTT
TRBV12-3/TRBV12-4	.	TRBJ2-7	TRBD1	CASSLERTGGYEQYF	TGTGCCAGCAGTTTAGAAAGGACAGGGGGATACGAGCAGTACTTC
TRBV30	.	TRBJ2-1	.	CAWSQLQNEQFF	TGTGCCTGGAGTCAACTACAGAATGAGCAGTTCTTC
TRBV20-1	.	TRBJ2-1	.	CSAQSLQNYYNEQFF	TGCAGTGCCCAGTCCCTGCAAAACTACTACAATGAGCAGTTCTTC
TRBV9	.	TRBJ2-5	.	CASSSKGLAGHKETQYF	TGTGCCAGCAGCTCCAAGGGGCTAGCCGGACACAAAGAGACCCAGTACTTC
TRBV4-3	few	TRBJ1-2	.	CASSSTTGELYGYTF	TGCGCCAGCAGCTCTACGACAGGCGAACTCTATGGCTACACCTTC
TRBV11-1	.	TRBJ2-6	.	CASSTPGLAGANVLTF	TGTGCCAGCAGCACACCTGGACTGGCTGGGGCCAACGTCCTGACTTTC